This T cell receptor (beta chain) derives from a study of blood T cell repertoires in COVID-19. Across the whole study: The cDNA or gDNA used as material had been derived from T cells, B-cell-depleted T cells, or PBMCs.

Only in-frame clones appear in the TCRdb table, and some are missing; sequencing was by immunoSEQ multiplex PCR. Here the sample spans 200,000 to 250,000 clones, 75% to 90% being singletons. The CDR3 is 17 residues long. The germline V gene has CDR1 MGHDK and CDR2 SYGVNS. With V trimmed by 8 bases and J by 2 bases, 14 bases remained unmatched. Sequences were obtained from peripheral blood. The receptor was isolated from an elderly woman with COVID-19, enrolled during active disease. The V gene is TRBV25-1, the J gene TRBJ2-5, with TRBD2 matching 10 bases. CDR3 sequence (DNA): TGTGCCAGCCCCAAGGAACTAGCGGGAAGGGGGCAAGAGACCCAGTACTTC. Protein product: CASPKELAGRGQETQYF.